These T cell receptor beta chains were read from a single sample in a study of blood T cell repertoires in COVID-19. TCRdb's copy holds only in-frame clones and misses some; the assay was immunoSEQ multiplex PCR. The repertoire has approximately 220,000 clones, about 83% of them found once; the top ten carry 8% to 10%. The sequenced sample was peripheral blood. All receptors derive from a woman between 45 and 60 years old with acute or convalescent COVID-19. The CDR3 runs from the conserved cysteine through the conserved F or W. D genes are given only for firm matches. The listing skips clone size in some rows; elsewhere it reads once, few, many or a size class.

clone_size	v_call	j_call	d_call	cdr3_nt	cdr3_aa
NA	TRBV7-2	TRBJ2-7	TRBD1	TGTGCCAGCAGCTTAAAGGACAGGGGAGGCTTCGCCTACGAGCAGTACTTC	CASSLKDRGGFAYEQYF
NA	TRBV28	TRBJ1-2	NA	TGTGCCAGCAGTACGAGGGCATTCTATGGCTACACCTTC	CASSTRAFYGYTF
NA	TRBV6-5	TRBJ1-1	NA	TGTGCCAGCAGTTTAGGGCAGGGGTGGACTGAAGCTTTCTTT	CASSLGQGWTEAFF
NA	TRBV4-1	TRBJ1-1	TRBD1	TGCGCCAGCAGCCGGGAGATAACAGGGGAAACTCGTCGGACTGAAGCTTTCTTT	CASSREITGETRRTEAFF
NA	TRBV2	TRBJ2-1	TRBD2	TGTGCCAGCAGGGGGAGGACTAGCGGGAGCGATGAGCAGTTCTTC	CASRGRTSGSDEQFF
NA	TRBV28	TRBJ2-7	TRBD2	TGTGCCAGCAGTTTATGGGGGTCACTAGCGGACACTCCCGGAGAGCAGTACTTC	CASSLWGSLADTPGEQYF
NA	TRBV7-2	TRBJ2-7	TRBD2	TGTGCCAGCAGTAGACTAGCGGGAGTCGGCGAGCAGTACTTC	CASSRLAGVGEQYF
NA	TRBV30	TRBJ2-3	NA	TGTGCCTGGAGTACAGGGTCTCCCCCAGATACGCAGTATTTT	CAWSTGSPPDTQYF
NA	TRBV5-1	TRBJ1-3	NA	TGCGCCAGCAGCTTGGCGGGGATTCCCTCTGGAAACACCATATATTTT	CASSLAGIPSGNTIYF
NA	TRBV7-6	TRBJ1-1	NA	TGTGCCAGCAGCGCAGGGGCCTTGGACACTGAAGCTTTCTTT	CASSAGALDTEAFF
NA	TRBV27	TRBJ1-1	NA	TGTGCCAGCAGCCACGCCCGGGGGGCCCTTCCGGGTGCTGAAGCTTTCTTT	CASSHARGALPGAEAFF
NA	TRBV4-1	TRBJ2-5	NA	TGCGCCAGCAGCCAAGAGCGGCCAGAGACCCAGTACTTC	CASSQERPETQYF
NA	TRBV5-6	TRBJ1-2	TRBD1	TGTGCCAGCAGCTTGGGGGCTGGACAGGCCTTAGGCTACACCTTC	CASSLGAGQALGYTF
NA	TRBV5-1	TRBJ2-2	NA	TGCGCCAGCAGCTTGTTTACAGGCCTGGAAACCGGGGAGCTGTTTTTT	CASSLFTGLETGELFF
NA	TRBV4-1	TRBJ1-2	TRBD1	TGCGCCAGCAGCCAAGATACGACAGGGGGCTATGGCTACACCTTC	CASSQDTTGGYGYTF
NA	TRBV10-3	TRBJ2-7	NA	TGTGCCATCAGTGAGTCGATACAGGGGCAGTACTTC	CAISESIQGQYF
few	TRBV2	TRBJ1-2	TRBD1	TGTGCCAGCAGGGTTAGGACAGGGCTGAATAACCATGGCTACACCTTC	CASRVRTGLNNHGYTF
NA	TRBV18	TRBJ1-1	TRBD1	TGTGCCAGCTCACGACAGGGAGGGAACACTGAAGCTTTCTTT	CASSRQGGNTEAFF
NA	TRBV28	TRBJ1-2	NA	TGTGCCAGCAGTTTACGAGGGATCAATGGCTACACCTTC	CASSLRGINGYTF
NA	TRBV11-2	TRBJ2-1	NA	TGTGCCAGCAGCTTAATCAGGGATGATGAGCAGTTCTTC	CASSLIRDDEQFF
NA	TRBV2	TRBJ1-3	NA	TGTGCCAGCAGTCAGGTCAGGGGTGTAAACACCATATATTTT	CASSQVRGVNTIYF
NA	TRBV28	TRBJ2-7	TRBD1	TGTGCCAGCAGTCTACAAGACAGGGAAGGTTACGAGCAGTACTTC	CASSLQDREGYEQYF
few	TRBV23-1	TRBJ2-3	NA	TGCGCCAGCAGTCGGACTCCCGGCGGAACAGATACGCAGTATTTT	CASSRTPGGTDTQYF
once	TRBV7-3	TRBJ2-3	NA	TGTGCCAGCAGCTTGGCGGGGAGCACAGATACGCAGTATTTT	CASSLAGSTDTQYF
once	TRBV7-3	TRBJ2-1	TRBD2	TGTGCCAGCAGGCCGGGAGGCGGTGAGCAGTTCTTC	CASRPGGGEQFF
NA	TRBV29-1	TRBJ1-2	TRBD1	TGCAGCGTCCTCAGGGGGCAGGGTGGCTACACCTTC	CSVLRGQGGYTF
NA	TRBV27	TRBJ2-7	NA	TGTGCCAGCAGACTCGTTGGGACTCTTCGCGAGCAGTACTTC	CASRLVGTLREQYF
NA	TRBV29-1	TRBJ1-1	NA	TGCAGCGTTAGTATCGGGAACACTGAAGCTTTCTTT	CSVSIGNTEAFF
NA	TRBV27	TRBJ2-7	TRBD2	TGTGCCAGCAGTTTGGCCTCGGCTAGCGGCTCCTACGAGCAGTACTTC	CASSLASASGSYEQYF
NA	TRBV4-2	TRBJ1-1	NA	TGTGCCAGCAGCCAGTCCGGGGGACCGGGGGGGGCTGAAGCTTTCTTT	CASSQSGGPGGAEAFF
NA	TRBV19	TRBJ1-5	NA	TGTGCCAGTAGTGGGTGGACTGCTAGCAATCAGCCCCAGCATTTT	CASSGWTASNQPQHF
NA	TRBV6-5	TRBJ1-3	NA	TGTGCCAGCAAGAAACAGGCTCTCTCTGGAAACACCATATATTTT	CASKKQALSGNTIYF
NA	TRBV6-2/TRBV6-3	TRBJ2-1	NA	TGTGCCAGCAGCCATAACAATGAGCAGTTCTTC	CASSHNNEQFF